This TCR beta chain was observed in a study of T cells in Graves' hyperthyroidism and ophthalmopathy. It was RNA transcripts that yielded the amplified TCR beta CDR3 regions. HTBI primers were the set used in a first-round RT-PCR of the TCR CDR3. MiXCR was run by TCRdb on the multiplex PCR reads, yielding one entry per CDR3 protein. The profile shows 450,000 to 550,000 distinct CDR3 sequences, about 24% of them singletons. Trimming removed 0 bases at V and 7 bases at J, with 15 bases between. The CDR3 is made up of 15 amino acids. Looked up from germline, CDR1 is MNHNS and CDR2 is SASEGT. The TCR comes from a woman in her twenties or thirties with Graves' ophthalmopathy. Sequences were obtained from blood. The V call is TRBV6-1, the J call TRBJ1-2; D is perhaps TRBD1 (5 bases). This chain's CDR3 is CASSEAGQFFAGYTF. The DNA for the CDR3 is TGTGCCAGCAGTGAAGCGGGGCAGTTCTTTGCTGGCTACACCTTC.